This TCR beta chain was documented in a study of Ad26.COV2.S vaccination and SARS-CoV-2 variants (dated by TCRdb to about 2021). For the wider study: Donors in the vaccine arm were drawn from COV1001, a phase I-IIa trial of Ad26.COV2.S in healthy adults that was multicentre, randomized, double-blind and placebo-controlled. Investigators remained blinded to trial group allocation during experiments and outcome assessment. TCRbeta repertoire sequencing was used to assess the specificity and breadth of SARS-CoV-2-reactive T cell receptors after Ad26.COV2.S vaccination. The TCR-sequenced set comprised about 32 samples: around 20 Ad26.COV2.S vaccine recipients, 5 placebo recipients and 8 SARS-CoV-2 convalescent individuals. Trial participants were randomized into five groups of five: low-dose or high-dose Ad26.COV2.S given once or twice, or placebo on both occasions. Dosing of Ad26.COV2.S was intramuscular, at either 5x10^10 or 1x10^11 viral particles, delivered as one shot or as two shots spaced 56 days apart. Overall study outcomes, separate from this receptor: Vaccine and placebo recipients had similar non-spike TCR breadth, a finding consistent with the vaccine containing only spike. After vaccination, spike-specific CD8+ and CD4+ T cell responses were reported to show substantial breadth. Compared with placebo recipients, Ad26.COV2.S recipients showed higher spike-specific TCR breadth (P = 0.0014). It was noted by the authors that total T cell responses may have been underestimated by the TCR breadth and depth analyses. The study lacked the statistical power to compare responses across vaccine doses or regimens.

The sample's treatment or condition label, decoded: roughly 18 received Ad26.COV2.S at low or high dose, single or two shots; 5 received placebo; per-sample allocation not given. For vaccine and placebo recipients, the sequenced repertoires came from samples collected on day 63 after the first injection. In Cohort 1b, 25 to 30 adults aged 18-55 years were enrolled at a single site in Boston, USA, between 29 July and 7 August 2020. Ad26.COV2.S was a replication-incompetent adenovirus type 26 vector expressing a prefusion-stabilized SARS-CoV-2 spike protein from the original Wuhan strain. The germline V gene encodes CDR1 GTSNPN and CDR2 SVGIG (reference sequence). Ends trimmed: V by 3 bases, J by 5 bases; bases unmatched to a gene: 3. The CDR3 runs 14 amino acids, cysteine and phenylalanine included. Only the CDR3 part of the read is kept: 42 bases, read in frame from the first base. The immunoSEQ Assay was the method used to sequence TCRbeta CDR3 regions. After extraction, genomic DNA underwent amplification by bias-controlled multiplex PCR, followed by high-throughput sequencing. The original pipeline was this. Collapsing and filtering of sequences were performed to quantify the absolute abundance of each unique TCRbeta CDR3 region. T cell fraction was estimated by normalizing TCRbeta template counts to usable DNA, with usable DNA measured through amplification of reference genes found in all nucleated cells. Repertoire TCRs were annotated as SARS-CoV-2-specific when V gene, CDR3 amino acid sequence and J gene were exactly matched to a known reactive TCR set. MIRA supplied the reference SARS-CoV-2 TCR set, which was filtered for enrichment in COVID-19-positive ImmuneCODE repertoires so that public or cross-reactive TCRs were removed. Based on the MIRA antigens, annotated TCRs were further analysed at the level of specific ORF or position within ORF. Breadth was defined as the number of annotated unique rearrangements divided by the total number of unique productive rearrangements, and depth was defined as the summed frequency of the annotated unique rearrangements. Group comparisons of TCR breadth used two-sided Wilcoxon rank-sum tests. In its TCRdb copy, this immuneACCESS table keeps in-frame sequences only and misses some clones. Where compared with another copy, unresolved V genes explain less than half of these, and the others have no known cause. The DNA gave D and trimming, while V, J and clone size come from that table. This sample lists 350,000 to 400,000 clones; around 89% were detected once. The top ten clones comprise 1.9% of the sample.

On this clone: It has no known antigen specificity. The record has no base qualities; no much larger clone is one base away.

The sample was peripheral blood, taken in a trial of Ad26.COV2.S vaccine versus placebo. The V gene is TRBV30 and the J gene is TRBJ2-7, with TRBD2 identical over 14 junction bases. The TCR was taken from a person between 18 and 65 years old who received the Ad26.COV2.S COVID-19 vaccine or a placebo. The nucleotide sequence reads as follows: TGTGCCTGGAGCCCGGGACTAGCGGGAGACGAGCAGTACTTC. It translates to CAWSPGLAGDEQYF.